The clone carrying this T cell receptor (beta chain) was counted between two and nine times. Its matching antigen is unknown. This sample was taken from a study of early T cells in non-severe SARS-CoV-2 infection. Points from the study as a whole: Private and CD4 specificities were missed by VDJdb matching, skewed to anti-spike CD8.

Attachment of unique molecular identifiers was made to individual cDNA molecules. TCRdb independently ran MiXCR on the 5' RACE reads; one entry per CDR3 protein. The table lists 40,000 to 60,000 distinct CDR3 sequences, 6.5% of them singletons. This clonotype was obtained from an adult who was a healthcare worker with PCR-confirmed SARS-CoV-2 infection or an uninfected control (not recorded which). The sample was whole blood, taken at baseline.

The CDR3: CASSLIPGQGTNYEQYF. CDR3 sequence (DNA): TGTGCCAGCAGCCTAATACCGGGACAGGGGACGAATTACGAGCAGTACTTC. The gene calls are TRBV4-2 and TRBJ2-7; 10 nucleotides match TRBD1. Unmatched junction bases numbered 13, after V lost 4 bases and J lost 4 bases. Germline V gene lookup returns CDR1 LGHNA and CDR2 YNFKEQ. The CDR3 is 17 residues long.